This T cell receptor (beta chain) emerged from a study of cytotoxic CD8 clonotypes in ibrutinib-treated CLL. Germline CDR1 is LNHNV and CDR2 is YYDKDF (reference sequence). This CDR3 contains 12 residues. The V gene lost 2 bases and the J gene lost 5 bases, with 4 bases spanning the gap. Concerning this clone itself: As yet, its antigen is unknown.

Measured with immunoSEQ multiplex PCR; TCRdb has only the in-frame clones, and not every one. The sample includes about 160,000 clones, 70% to 90% of them seen just once. Regarding the study as a whole: Lymph node repertoires were not studied, and sampling times were unmatched.

The V call is TRBV15, the J call TRBJ2-1; no clear D. This receptor was identified in a human donor with chronic lymphocytic leukemia. Source: PBMCs, taken at disease progression, from a patient treated with ibrutinib. Here the CDR3 DNA reads TGTGCCACCAGCAGATTTAACAATGAGCAGTTCTTC. Its protein is CATSRFNNEQFF.